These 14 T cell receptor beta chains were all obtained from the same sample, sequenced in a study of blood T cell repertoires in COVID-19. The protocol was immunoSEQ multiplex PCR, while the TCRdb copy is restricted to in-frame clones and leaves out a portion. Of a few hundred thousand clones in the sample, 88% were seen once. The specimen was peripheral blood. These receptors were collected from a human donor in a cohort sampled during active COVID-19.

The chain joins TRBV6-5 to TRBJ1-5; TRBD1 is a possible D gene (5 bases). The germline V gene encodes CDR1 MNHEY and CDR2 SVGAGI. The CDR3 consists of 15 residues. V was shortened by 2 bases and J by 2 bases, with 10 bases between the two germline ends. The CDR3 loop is CASSYKGGGNQPQHF. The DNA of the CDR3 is TGTGCCAGCAGTTACAAGGGAGGGGGCAATCAGCCCCAGCATTTT.

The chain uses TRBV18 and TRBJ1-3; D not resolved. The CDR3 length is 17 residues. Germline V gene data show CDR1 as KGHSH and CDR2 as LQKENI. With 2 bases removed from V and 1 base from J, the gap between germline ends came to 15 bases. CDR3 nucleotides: TGTGCCAGCTCACCAACCTCTTTAGGGAGATCTGGAAACACCATATATTTT. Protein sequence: CASSPTSLGRSGNTIYF.

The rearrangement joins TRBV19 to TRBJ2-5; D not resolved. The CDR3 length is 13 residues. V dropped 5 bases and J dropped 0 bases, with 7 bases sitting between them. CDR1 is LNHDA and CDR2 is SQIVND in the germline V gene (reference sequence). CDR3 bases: TGTGCCAGTAGTGTTCTGTACCAAGAGACCCAGTACTTC. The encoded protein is CASSVLYQETQYF.

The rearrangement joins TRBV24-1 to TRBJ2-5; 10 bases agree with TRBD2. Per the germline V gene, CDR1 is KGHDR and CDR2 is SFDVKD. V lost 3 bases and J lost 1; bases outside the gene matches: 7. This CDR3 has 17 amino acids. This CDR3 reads CATSDTPGLATQETQYF. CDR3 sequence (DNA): TGTGCCACCAGTGATACCCCGGGACTAGCGACCCAAGAGACCCAGTACTTC.

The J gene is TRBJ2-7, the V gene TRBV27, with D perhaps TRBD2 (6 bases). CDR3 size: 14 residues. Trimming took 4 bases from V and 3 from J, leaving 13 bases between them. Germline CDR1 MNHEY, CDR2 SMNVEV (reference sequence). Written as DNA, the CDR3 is TGTGCCAGCAGTTCGGGAGTGGGTTACTACGAGCAGTACTTC. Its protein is CASSSGVGYYEQYF.

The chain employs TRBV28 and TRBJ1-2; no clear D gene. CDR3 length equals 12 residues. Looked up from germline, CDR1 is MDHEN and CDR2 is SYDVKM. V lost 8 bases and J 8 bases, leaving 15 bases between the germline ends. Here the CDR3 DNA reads TGTGCCAGCCGGGTGCGGGAGGAAGGCTACACCTTC. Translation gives CASRVREEGYTF.

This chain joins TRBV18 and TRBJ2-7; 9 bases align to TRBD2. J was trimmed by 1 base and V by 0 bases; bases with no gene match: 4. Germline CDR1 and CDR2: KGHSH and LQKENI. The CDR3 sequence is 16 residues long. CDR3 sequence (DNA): TGTGCCAGCTCACCACCGGGACTAGCCCAATCCTACGAGCAGTACTTC. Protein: CASSPPGLAQSYEQYF.

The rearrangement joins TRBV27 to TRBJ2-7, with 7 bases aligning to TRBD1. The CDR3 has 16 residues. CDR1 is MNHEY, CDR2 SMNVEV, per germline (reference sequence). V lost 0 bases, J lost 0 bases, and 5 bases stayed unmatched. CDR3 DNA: TGTGCCAGCAGTTTATCGGGACAGCTCGTCTCCTACGAGCAGTACTTC. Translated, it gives CASSLSGQLVSYEQYF.

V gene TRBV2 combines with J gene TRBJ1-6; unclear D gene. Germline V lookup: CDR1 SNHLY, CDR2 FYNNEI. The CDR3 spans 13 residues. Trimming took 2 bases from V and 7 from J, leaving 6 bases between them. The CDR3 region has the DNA TGTGCCAGCAGTGAATTTGAGAATTCACCCCTCCACTTT. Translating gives CASSEFENSPLHF.

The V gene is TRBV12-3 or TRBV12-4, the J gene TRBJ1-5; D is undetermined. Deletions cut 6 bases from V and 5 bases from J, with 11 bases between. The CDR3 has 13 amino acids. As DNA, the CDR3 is TGTGCCAGCAGACCCAGGATTCATCAGCCCCAGCATTTT. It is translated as CASRPRIHQPQHF.

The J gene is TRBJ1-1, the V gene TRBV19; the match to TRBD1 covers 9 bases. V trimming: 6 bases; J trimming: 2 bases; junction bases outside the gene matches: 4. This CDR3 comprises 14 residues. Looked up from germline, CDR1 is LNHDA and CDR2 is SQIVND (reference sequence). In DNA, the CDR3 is TGTGCCAGTAGACAGACAGGGGGTAACACTGAAGCTTTCTTT. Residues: CASRQTGGNTEAFF. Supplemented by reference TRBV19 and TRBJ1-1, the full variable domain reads DGGITQSPKYLFRKEGQNVTLSCEQNLNHDAMYWYRQDPGQGLRLIYYSQIVNDFQKGDIAEGYSVSREKKESFPLTVTSAQKNPTAFYLCASRQTGGNTEAFFGQGTRLTVV.

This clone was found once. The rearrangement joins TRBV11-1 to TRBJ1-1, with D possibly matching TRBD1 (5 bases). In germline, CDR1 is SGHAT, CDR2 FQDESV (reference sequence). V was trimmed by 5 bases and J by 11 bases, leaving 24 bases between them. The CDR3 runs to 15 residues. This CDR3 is CASSPRPQADKTAFF. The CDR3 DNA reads TGTGCCAGCAGCCCCCGCCCACAGGCTGATAAAACGGCTTTCTTT.

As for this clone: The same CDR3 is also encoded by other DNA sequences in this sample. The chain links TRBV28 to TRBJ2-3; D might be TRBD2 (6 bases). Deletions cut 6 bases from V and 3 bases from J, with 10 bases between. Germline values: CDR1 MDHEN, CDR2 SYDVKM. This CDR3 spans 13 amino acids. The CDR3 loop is CASSPGGTDTQYF. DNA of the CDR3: TGTGCCAGCAGCCCCGGGGGAACAGATACGCAGTATTTT.

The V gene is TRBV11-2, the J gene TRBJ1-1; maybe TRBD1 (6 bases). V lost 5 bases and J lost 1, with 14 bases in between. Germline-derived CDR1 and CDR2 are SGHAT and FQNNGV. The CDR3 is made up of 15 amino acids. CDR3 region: CASSGGRGSNTEAFF. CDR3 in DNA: TGTGCCAGCAGCGGGGGGAGGGGGTCGAACACTGAAGCTTTCTTT.